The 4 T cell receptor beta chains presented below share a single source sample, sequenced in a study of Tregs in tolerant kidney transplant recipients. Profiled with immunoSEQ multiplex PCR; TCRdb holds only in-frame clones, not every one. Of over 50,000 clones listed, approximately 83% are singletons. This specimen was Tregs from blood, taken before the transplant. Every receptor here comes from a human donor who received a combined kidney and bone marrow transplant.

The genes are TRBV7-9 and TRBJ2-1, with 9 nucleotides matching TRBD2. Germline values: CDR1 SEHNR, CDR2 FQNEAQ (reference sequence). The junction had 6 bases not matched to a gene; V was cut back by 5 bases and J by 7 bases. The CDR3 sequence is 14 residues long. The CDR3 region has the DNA TGTGCCAGCAGCACGCCGACTAGCGGTAATGAGCAGTTCTTC. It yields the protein CASSTPTSGNEQFF. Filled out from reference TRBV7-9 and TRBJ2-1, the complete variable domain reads DTGVSQNPRHKITKRGQNVTFRCDPISEHNRLYWYRQTLGQGPEFLTYFQNEAQLEKSRLLSDRFSAERPKGSFSTLEIQRTEQGDSAMYLCASSTPTSGNEQFFGPGTRLTVL.

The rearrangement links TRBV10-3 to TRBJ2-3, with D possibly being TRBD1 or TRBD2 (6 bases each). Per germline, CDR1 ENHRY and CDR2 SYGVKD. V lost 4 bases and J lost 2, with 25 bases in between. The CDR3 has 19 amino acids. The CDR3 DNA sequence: TGTGCCATCAGTGCCAAGGTCGGGGGCCGGCCCACCGTCACAGATACGCAGTATTTT. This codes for CAISAKVGGRPTVTDTQYF.

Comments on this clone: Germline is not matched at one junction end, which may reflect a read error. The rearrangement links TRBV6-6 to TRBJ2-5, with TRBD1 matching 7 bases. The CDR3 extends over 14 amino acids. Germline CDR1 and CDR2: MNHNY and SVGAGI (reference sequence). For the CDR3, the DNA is TGTGCCAGCAGTTCGACAGGGCCCCAAGAGACCCAGCACTTC. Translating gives CASSSTGPQETQHF.

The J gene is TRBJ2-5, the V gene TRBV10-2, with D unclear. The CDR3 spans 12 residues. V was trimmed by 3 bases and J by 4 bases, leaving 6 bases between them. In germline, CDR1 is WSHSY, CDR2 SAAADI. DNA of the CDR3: TGCGCCAGCAGTGATCTCGGAGAGACCCAGTACTTC. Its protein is CASSDLGETQYF.